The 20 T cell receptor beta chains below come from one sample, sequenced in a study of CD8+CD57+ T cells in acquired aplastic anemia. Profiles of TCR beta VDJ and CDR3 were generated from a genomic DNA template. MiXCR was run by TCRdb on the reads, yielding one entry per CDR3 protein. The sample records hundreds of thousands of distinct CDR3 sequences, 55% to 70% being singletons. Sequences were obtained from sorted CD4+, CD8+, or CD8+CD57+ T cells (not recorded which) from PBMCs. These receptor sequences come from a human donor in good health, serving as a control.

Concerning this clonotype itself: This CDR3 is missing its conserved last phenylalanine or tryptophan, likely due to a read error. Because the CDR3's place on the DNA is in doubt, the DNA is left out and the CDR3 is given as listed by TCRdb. CDR3 loop: CASSSTRAYNQDL. The chain is built from TRBV9 and TRBJ2-7; the D call of TRBD1 is as the table states it, not checked on the DNA. Germline CDR1 SGDLS, CDR2 YYNGEE. Both ends counted, the CDR3 spans 13 residues.

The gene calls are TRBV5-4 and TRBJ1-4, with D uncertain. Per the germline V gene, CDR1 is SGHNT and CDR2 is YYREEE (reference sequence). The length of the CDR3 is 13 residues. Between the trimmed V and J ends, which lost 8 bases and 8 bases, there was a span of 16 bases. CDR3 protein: CARIGRAGEKLFF. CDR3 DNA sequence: TGTGCCAGAATCGGAAGAGCGGGGGAAAAACTGTTTTTT.

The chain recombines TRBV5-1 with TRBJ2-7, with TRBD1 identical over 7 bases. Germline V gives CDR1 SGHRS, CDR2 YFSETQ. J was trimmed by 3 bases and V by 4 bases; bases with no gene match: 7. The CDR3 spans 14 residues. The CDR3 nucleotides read TGCGCCAGCAGCCCTGGGGACAGCATCTACGAGCAGTACTTC. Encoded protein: CASSPGDSIYEQYF.

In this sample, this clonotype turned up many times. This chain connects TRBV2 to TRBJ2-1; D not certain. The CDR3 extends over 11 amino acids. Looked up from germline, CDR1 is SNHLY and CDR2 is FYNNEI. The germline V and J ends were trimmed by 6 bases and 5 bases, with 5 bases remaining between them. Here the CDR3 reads CASSYDNEQFF. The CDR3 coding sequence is TGTGCCAGCAGCTACGACAATGAGCAGTTCTTC.

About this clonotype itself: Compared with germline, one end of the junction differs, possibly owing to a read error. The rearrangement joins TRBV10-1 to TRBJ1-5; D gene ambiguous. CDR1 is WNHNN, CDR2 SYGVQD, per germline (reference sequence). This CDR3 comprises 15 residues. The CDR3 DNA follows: TGCGCCAGCAGTGAGTCTGGGGATCCCGCGAAGGCGCAGCATTTC. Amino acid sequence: CASSESGDPAKAQHF.

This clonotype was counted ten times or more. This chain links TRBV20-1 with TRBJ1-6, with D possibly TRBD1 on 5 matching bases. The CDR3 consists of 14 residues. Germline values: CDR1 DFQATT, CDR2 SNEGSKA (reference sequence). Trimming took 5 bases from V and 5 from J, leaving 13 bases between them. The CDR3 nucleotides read TGCAGTGCTGGGCGGACAAACGATAATTCACCCCTCCACTTT. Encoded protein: CSAGRTNDNSPLHF.

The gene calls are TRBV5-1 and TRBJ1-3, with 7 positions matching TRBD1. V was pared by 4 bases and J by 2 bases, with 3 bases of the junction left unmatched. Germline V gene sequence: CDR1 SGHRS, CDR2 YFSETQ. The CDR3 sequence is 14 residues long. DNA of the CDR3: TGCGCCAGCAGCAAGGGGGCGCCTGGAAACACCATATATTTT. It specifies CASSKGAPGNTIYF.

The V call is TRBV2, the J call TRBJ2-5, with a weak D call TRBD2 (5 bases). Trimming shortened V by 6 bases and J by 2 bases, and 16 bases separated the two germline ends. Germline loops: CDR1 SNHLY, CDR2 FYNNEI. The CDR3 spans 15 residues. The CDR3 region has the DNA TGTGCCAGCAGCAAAGCCCGGGGATCACAAGAGACCCAGTACTTC. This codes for CASSKARGSQETQYF.

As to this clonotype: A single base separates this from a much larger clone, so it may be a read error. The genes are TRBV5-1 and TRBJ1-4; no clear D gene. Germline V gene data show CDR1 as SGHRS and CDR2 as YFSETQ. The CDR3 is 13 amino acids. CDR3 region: CASSPGAKEKLFF. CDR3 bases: TGTGCCAGCAGCCCGGGAGCAAAGGAAAAACTGTTTTTT.

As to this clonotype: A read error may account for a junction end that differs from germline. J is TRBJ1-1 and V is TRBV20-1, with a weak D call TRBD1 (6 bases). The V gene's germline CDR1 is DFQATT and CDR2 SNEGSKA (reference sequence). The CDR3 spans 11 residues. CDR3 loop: CSASCGLEGVF. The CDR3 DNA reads TGCAGTGCTAGTTGTGGACTAGAGGGGGTCTTT.

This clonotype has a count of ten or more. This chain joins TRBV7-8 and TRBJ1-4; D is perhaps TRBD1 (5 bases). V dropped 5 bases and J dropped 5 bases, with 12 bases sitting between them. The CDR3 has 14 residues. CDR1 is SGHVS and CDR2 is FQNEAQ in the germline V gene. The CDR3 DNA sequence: TGTGCCAGCAGCCCAGGGCGGAGGAATGAAAAACTGTTTTTT. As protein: CASSPGRRNEKLFF.

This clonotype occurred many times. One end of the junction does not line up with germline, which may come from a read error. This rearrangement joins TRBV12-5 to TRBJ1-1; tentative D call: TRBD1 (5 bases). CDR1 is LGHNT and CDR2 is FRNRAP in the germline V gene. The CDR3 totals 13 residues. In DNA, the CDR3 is TGTGCTAGTGGCTTGGTGGGGCTGGGGAAAGCTTTCTTT. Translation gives CASGLVGLGKAFF.

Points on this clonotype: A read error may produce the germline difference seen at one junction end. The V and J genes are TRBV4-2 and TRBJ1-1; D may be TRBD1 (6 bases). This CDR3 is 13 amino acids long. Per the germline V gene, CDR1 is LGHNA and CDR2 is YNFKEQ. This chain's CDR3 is CASSRNGQTEAFF. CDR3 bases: TGTGCCAGCAGCAGAAATGGACAGACTGAGGCTTTCTTT.

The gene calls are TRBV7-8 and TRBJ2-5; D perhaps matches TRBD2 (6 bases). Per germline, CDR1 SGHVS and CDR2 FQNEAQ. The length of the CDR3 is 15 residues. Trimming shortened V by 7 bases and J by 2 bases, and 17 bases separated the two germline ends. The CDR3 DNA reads TGTGCCAGCATCAGAGGGGAGGCGCGACAAGAGACCCAGTACTTC. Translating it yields CASIRGEARQETQYF.

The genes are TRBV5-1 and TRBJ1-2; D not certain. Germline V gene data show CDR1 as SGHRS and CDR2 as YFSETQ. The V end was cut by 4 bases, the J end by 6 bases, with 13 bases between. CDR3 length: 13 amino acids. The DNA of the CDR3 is TGCGCCAGCAGCATGACTGACACGCATGGCTACACCTTC. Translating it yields CASSMTDTHGYTF.

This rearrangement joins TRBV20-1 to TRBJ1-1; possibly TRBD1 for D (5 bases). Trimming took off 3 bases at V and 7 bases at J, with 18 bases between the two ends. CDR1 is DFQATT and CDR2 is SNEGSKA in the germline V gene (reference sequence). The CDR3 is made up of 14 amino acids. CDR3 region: CSARAGPRGHEAFF. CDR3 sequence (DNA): TGCAGTGCTAGGGCGGGTCCAAGGGGCCATGAAGCTTTCTTT.

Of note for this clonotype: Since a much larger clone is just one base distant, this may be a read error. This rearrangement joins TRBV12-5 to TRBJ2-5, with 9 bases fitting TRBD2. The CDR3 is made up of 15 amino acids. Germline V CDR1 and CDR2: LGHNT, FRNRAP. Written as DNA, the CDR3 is TGTGCTAGTGGTTTGGGACTAGCGGTTCAAGGGACCCAGTACTTC. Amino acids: CASGLGLAVQGTQYF.

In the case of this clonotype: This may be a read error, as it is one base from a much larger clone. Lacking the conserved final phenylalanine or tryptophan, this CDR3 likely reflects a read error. The CDR3 nucleotides read TGTGCCAGCAGCTTAAAGGGGGGAGGGTCCCAAGAGACCCAGTACCTC. It specifies CASSLKGGGSQETQYL. This chain uses TRBV5-6 with TRBJ2-5, with D possibly TRBD2 on 7 matching bases. The CDR3 covers 16 residues. The V gene's germline CDR1 is SGHDT and CDR2 YYEEEE. Trimming removed 2 bases from V and 1 base from J, with 15 bases in between.

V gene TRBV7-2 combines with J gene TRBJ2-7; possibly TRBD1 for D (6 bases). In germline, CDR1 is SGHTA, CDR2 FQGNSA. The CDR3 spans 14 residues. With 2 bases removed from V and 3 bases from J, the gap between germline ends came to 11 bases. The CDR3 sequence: CASSLQGTIYEQYF. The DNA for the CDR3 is TGTGCCAGCAGCTTACAGGGGACCATCTACGAGCAGTACTTC.

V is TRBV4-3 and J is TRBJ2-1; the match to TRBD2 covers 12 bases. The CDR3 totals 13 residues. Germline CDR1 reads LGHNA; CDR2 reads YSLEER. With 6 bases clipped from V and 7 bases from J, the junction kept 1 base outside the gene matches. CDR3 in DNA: TGCGCCAGCAGGACTAGCGGGGGAAATGAGCAGTTCTTC. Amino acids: CASRTSGGNEQFF.